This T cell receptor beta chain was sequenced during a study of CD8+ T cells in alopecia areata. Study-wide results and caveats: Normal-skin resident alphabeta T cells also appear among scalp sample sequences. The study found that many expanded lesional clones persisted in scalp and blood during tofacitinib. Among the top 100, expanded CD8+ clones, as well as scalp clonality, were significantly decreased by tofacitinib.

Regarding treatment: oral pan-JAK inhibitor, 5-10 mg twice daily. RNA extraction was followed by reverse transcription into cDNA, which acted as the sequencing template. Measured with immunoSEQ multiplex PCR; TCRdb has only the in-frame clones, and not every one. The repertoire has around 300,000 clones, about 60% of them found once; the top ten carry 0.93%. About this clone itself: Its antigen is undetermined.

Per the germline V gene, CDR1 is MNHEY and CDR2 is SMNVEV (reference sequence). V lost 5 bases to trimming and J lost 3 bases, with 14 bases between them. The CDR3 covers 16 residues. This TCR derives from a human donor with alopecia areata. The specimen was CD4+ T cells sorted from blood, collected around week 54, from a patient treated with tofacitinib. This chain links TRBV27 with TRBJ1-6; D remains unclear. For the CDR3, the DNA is TGTGCCAGCAGTCAGGACCCACGGCGCTATAATTCACCCCTCCACTTT. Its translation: CASSQDPRRYNSPLHF.